These 19 T cell receptor beta chains were all obtained from the same sample, sequenced in a study of vaccination and CD4 T cells after COVID-19. The sample's treatment: approximately nine-day PBMC culture with coronavirus spike peptide pools or control peptides (ViraFEST assay). These receptors have no known antigen. Cultured CD4+ T-cell DNA underwent Oncomine TCR Beta short-read sequencing. TCRdb reprocessed the PCR reads via MiXCR and lists one record per CDR3 protein. The repertoire has around 10,000 distinct CDR3 sequences, 29% of them found once; the top ten carry less than 25%. The sequenced sample consisted of cultured CD4+ T cells from blood. Every receptor here comes from a human donor with COVID-19.

The gene calls are TRBV12-3 or TRBV12-4 and TRBJ1-6; no firm D call. This CDR3 spans 15 amino acids. The ends were cut back, 5 bases at V and 7 bases at J, with 15 bases in the middle. DNA for the CDR3: TGTGCCAGCAGTGCCGACGGTGGAAGGAATTCACCCCTCCACTTT. Residues: CASSADGGRNSPLHF.

The DNA for the CDR3 is TGTGCCAGCAGTTCCTACTCCTACGAGCAGTACTTC. Amino acids: CASSSYSYEQYF. The rearrangement joins TRBV27 to TRBJ2-7, with D unresolved. V was clipped by 4 bases and J by 0 bases, with 4 bases between them. The CDR3 runs to 12 residues. Germline CDR1 MNHEY, CDR2 SMNVEV (reference sequence).

In this sample, this clonotype is hyperexpanded (1% or more). V is TRBV19 and J is TRBJ2-3; D not resolved. V was cut by 4 bases and J by 1 base, with 6 bases left in between. This CDR3 region has 13 residues. Germline CDR1 reads LNHDA; CDR2 reads SQIVND (reference sequence). DNA for the CDR3: TGTGCCAGTAGTAGACCCGGCACAGATACGCAGTATTTT. Its translation is CASSRPGTDTQYF.

J is TRBJ1-6 and V is TRBV19; 9 nucleotides line up with TRBD1. CDR3 length: 14 amino acids. The germline gives CDR1 LNHDA, CDR2 SQIVND (reference sequence). V was clipped by 9 bases and J by 10 bases; unmatched bases: 10. CDR3 nucleotides: TGTGCCAGCAATCCCGGGACAGGGAACTCACCCCTCCACTTT. Protein product: CASNPGTGNSPLHF.

V usage is TRBV7-2 and J usage is TRBJ2-2; the match to TRBD2 covers 9 bases. The junction had 10 bases not matched to a gene; V was cut back by 5 bases and J by 6 bases. The germline gives CDR1 SGHTA, CDR2 FQGNSA. The CDR3 spans 16 residues. CDR3 loop: CASSPLGLAGPGELFF. The CDR3 coding sequence is TGTGCCAGCAGCCCACTCGGGCTAGCGGGGCCCGGGGAGCTGTTTTTT.

This chain uses TRBV29-1 with TRBJ1-4; 7 bases agree with TRBD1. Germline assignment: CDR1 SQVTM and CDR2 ANQGSEA. CDR3 length: 13 amino acids. The trim removed 6 bases at V and 5 bases at J, leaving 6 bases unmatched. The CDR3: CSVQQGLNEKLFF. In nucleotides, the CDR3 is TGCAGCGTCCAACAGGGGTTAAATGAAAAACTGTTTTTT.

The chain has TRBV2 and TRBJ2-7; no clear D. The V end lost 4 bases, the J end lost 2 bases, and 15 bases lay between the germline ends. The CDR3 is made up of 15 amino acids. Germline CDR1 reads SNHLY; CDR2 reads FYNNEI. The CDR3 DNA sequence: TGTGCCAGCAGTGTCAATTCTTTTTCCCCCTACGAGCAGTACTTC. Its translation: CASSVNSFSPYEQYF.

The chain recombines TRBV6-5 with TRBJ2-1; no clear D. Trimming took 2 bases from V and 0 from J, leaving 8 bases between them. The CDR3 has 15 residues. In germline, CDR1 is MNHEY, CDR2 SVGAGI. This chain's CDR3 is CASSYLASSYNEQFF. CDR3 coding DNA: TGTGCCAGCAGTTACCTCGCTAGCTCCTACAATGAGCAGTTCTTC.

In its sample, this clonotype was seen a few times. The chain couples TRBV2 to TRBJ2-5; TRBD2 aligns across 7 bases. CDR1 is SNHLY and CDR2 is FYNNEI in the germline V gene. The CDR3 is 13 residues long. With V trimmed by 6 bases and J by 5 bases, 6 bases remained unmatched. In DNA, the CDR3 is TGTGCCAGCAGGGGTGGACTAGGCGAGACCCAGTACTTC. Its translation is CASRGGLGETQYF.

V gene TRBV9 combines with J gene TRBJ2-7; 7 positions agree with TRBD1. The closer fit of TRBJ2-5 to the DNA end suggests the J call may be wrong. This CDR3 spans 13 amino acids. Germline V lookup: CDR1 SGDLS, CDR2 YYNGEE. This CDR3 reads CASSLGTAETQYF. CDR3 in DNA: TGTGCCAGCAGCCTCGGGACAGCAGAGACCCAGTACTTC.

The chain uses TRBV20-1 and TRBJ1-5; 8 positions match TRBD1. Germline V CDR1 and CDR2: DFQATT, SNEGSKA (reference sequence). Unmatched junction bases numbered 5, after V lost 0 bases and J lost 7 bases. The CDR3 totals 14 residues. CDR3 amino acids: CSARDEDRVQPQHF. CDR3 nucleotides: TGCAGTGCTAGAGATGAGGACAGGGTACAGCCCCAGCATTTT.

This clonotype was observed a handful of times. The chain has TRBV21-1 and TRBJ1-1. TRBV21-1 is given as a pseudogene. This CDR3 contains 15 residues. The CDR3 region is CASSKSCSMNTEAFF. The CDR3 coding sequence is TGTGCCAGCAGCAAATCTTGCTCAATGAACACTGAAGCTTTCTTT.

This clonotype was observed a few times. The V and J genes are TRBV9 and TRBJ1-1; D is uncertain. Trimming cost V 2 bases and J 1 base, with 6 bases left between them. This CDR3 is built from 13 residues. Germline V lookup: CDR1 SGDLS, CDR2 YYNGEE. CDR3 sequence: CASSVTSNTEAFF. The CDR3 DNA reads TGTGCCAGCAGCGTGACCTCGAACACTGAAGCTTTCTTT.

This clonotype appeared a few times. The V call is TRBV20-1, the J call TRBJ2-5, with 7 positions matching TRBD2. With 3 bases clipped from V and 5 bases from J, the junction kept 9 bases outside the gene matches. Germline V gives CDR1 DFQATT, CDR2 SNEGSKA (reference sequence). The CDR3 is 14 amino acids. CDR3 nucleotide sequence: TGCAGTGCTAGTCGGCCGGGAGGCTCTGAGACCCAGTACTTC. Its translation: CSASRPGGSETQYF.

The rearrangement uses TRBV4-2 and TRBJ2-7; D gene uncertain. Trimming stripped 4 bases from V and 0 bases from J, with 13 bases between. The CDR3 runs 15 residues. Germline V gene lookup returns CDR1 LGHNA and CDR2 YNFKEQ. CDR3 DNA: TGTGCCAGCAGCCCCACCCGGGCTATCTCCTACGAGCAGTACTTC. Translated: CASSPTRAISYEQYF.

Details on this clonotype: An end of the junction differs from the germline gene, which may be a read error. The chain employs TRBV7-2 and TRBJ1-2, with TRBD1 as a possible D gene (6 bases). In germline, CDR1 is SGHTA, CDR2 FQGNSA. This CDR3 comprises 14 residues. Here the CDR3 DNA reads TGTGCCAGCAGCTTGTCCGGGGGCGGGGGTGGCTACGCCTTC. Translation gives CASSLSGGGGGYAF.

This clonotype is medium-sized (0.01 to 0.1%) within its sample. J is TRBJ2-2 and V is TRBV20-1; 9 positions match TRBD1. CDR3 length: 14 residues. V lost 7 bases, J lost 1 base, and 4 bases stayed unmatched. Germline CDR1 DFQATT, CDR2 SNEGSKA (reference sequence). The CDR3 DNA follows: TGCAGTGTCCCGGGACAGGGGAACACCGGGGAGCTGTTTTTT. Its translation is CSVPGQGNTGELFF.

This clonotype was seen more than once but under ten times. This chain uses TRBV11-3 with TRBJ2-7; a weak D match, TRBD1 (6 bases). Trimming stripped 4 bases from V and 6 bases from J, with 19 bases between. From germline, CDR1 is SGHNT and CDR2 YENEEA. This CDR3 is 15 amino acids long. The CDR3 bases are TGTGCCAGCAGCTCCGGAGACAGGACCTTCTCCGAGCAGTACTTC. Residues: CASSSGDRTFSEQYF.

The J gene is TRBJ1-2, the V gene TRBV12-5; D gene ambiguous. Trimming took 5 bases from V and 5 from J, leaving 15 bases between them. Germline assignment: CDR1 LGHNT and CDR2 FRNRAP. This CDR3 is 14 amino acids long. The CDR3 sequence: CASGPGDRLYGYTF. The CDR3 DNA reads TGTGCTAGTGGTCCAGGCGATAGGCTATATGGCTACACCTTC.